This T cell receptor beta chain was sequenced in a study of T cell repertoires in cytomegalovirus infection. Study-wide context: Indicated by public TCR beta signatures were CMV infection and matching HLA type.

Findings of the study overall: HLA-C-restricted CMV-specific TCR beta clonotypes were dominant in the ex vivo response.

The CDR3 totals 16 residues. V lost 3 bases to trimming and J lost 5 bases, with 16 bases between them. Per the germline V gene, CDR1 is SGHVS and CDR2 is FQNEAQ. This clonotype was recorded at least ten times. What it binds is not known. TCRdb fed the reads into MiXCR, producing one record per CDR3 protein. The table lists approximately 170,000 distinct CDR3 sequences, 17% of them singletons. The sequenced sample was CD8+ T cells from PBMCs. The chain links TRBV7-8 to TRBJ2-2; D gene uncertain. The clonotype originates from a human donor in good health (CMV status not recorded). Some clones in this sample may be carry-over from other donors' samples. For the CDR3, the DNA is TGTGCCAGCAGCTTTAAAGACTGGGTTGGGACCGGGGAGCTGTTTTTT. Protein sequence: CASSFKDWVGTGELFF.